This is a list of T cell receptor beta chains from one sample in a study of T cell changes during pregnancy in multiple sclerosis. Assay used: immunoSEQ multiplex PCR; TCRdb lists only in-frame clones, some missing. The table records about 31,000 clones, 87% of them present only once. This sample comprised CD8+ T cells from peripheral blood mononuclear cells, obtained in the first trimester of pregnancy. The receptors were sampled from a female donor with multiple sclerosis, enrolled in a pregnancy study. Each CDR3 is given with its conserved first and last residue. A D gene is named only where the DNA matches it firmly. Only part of the rows carry a size: once, few, many, or a class if the clone is expanded.

j_call clone_size v_call d_call cdr3_nt cdr3_aa
TRBJ1-6 once TRBV30 NA TGTGCCTGGAGTCGAACTCCAGGCGTCTATAATTCACCCCTCCACTTT CAWSRTPGVYNSPLHF
TRBJ2-2 NA TRBV7-2 TRBD2 TGTGCCAGCAGCTTCGGACTAGCGGGGGCCCCCGGGGAGCTGTTTTTT CASSFGLAGAPGELFF
TRBJ2-7 once TRBV11-3 TRBD1 TGTGCCAGCAGCTTATATGGGACAGGGGGAAACTCCCCCTACGAGCAGTACTTC CASSLYGTGGNSPYEQYF
TRBJ2-3 NA TRBV2 TRBD1 TGTGCCAGCAGTGATGGACAGGGAACAGATACGCAGTATTTT CASSDGQGTDTQYF
TRBJ2-2 NA TRBV5-4 NA TGTGCCAGCAGCTTGGAGGGAGGGGGGGCCTTCGGGGAGCTGTTTTTT CASSLEGGGAFGELFF
TRBJ1-1 NA TRBV28 TRBD1 TGTGCCAGCAGTTTATTTTCGGGACAGGGAGAGACGACTGAAGCTTTCTTT CASSLFSGQGETTEAFF
TRBJ2-3 once TRBV28 TRBD2 TGTGCCAGCTCCGGGACTAGCGTCCCAGATACGCAGTATTTT CASSGTSVPDTQYF
TRBJ1-1 NA TRBV19 TRBD1 TGTGCCAGTAGTACGACAGGGCTCACTGAAGCTTTCTTT CASSTTGLTEAFF
TRBJ2-1 NA TRBV27 NA TGTGCCAGCAGTTCGACCTTGGCGGGATTAGGCAATGAGCAGTTCTTC CASSSTLAGLGNEQFF
TRBJ2-7 NA TRBV29-1 TRBD2 TGCAGCGTTGCCGGGACTAGTAGGCCCTACGAGCAGTACTTC CSVAGTSRPYEQYF
TRBJ2-6 once TRBV10-3 NA TGTGCCATCAGCGATCTTCTGGACAGAGCTGGGGCCAACGTCCTGACTTTC CAISDLLDRAGANVLTF
TRBJ1-2 NA TRBV5-6 NA TGTGCCAGCAGCTTGTCAGGGATCATTGGCTACACCTTC CASSLSGIIGYTF
TRBJ2-7 NA TRBV4-1 NA TGCGCCAGCAGCCAAGATCCCACAGGGAAGATCCACGAGCAGTACTTC CASSQDPTGKIHEQYF
TRBJ1-1 NA TRBV5-4 NA TGTGCCAGCAGCTTGTCAGAGGGAACTGAAGCTTTCTTT CASSLSEGTEAFF
TRBJ2-5 NA TRBV27 TRBD2 TGTGCCAGCAGTCGGGGGGGAGCTTCGGAGACCCAGTACTTC CASSRGGASETQYF
TRBJ2-7 NA TRBV30 TRBD2 TGTGCCTGGACCGTAACCGGGACTAGGGCCTACGAGCAGTACTTC CAWTVTGTRAYEQYF
TRBJ2-2 NA TRBV6-1 TRBD1 TGTGCCAGCAGTGAAGTTGTTGTTCTCGGACAGGAAGGCACCGGGGAGCTGTTTTTT CASSEVVVLGQEGTGELFF
TRBJ1-4 once TRBV28 NA TGTGCCAGCAGTCCGGCGGGGAACTATGAAAAACTGTTTTTT CASSPAGNYEKLFF
TRBJ2-3 NA TRBV7-9 TRBD1 TGTGCCAGCAGCTTAGGGACGGGACAGAGCACAGATACGCAGTATTTT CASSLGTGQSTDTQYF
TRBJ1-1 NA TRBV13 TRBD1 TGTGCCAGCAGATGGATGACAGGGGCTAACACTGAAGCTTTCTTT CASRWMTGANTEAFF
TRBJ2-3 NA TRBV27 TRBD1 TGTGCCAGCACGGCTAACAGGGGACCCTTTGTGGATACGCAGTATTTT CASTANRGPFVDTQYF
TRBJ1-5 NA TRBV7-7 NA TGTGCCAGCAGCTTAGGGCCGCAGGGGATCAATCAGCCCCAGCATTTT CASSLGPQGINQPQHF
TRBJ2-7 NA TRBV5-6 NA TGTGCCAGCAGCTTGAACCAGGGCGAGCAGTACTTC CASSLNQGEQYF
TRBJ2-7 NA TRBV7-9 NA TGTGCCAGCAGTAAAAAGGAGGGGTACGAGCAGTACTTC CASSKKEGYEQYF
TRBJ2-7 NA TRBV5-6 TRBD2 TGTGCCAGCAGCCCACCCGGGGTAGCGGGGCACTACGAGCAGTACTTC CASSPPGVAGHYEQYF
TRBJ1-2 NA TRBV5-1 TRBD1 TGCGCCAGCAGCGGATCGACAGGGAGAGGCTATGGCTACACCTTC CASSGSTGRGYGYTF
TRBJ2-3 NA TRBV9 TRBD2 TGTGCCAGCAGCGAGTATCTAGCGGGGCCCACAGATACGCAGTATTTT CASSEYLAGPTDTQYF
TRBJ2-7 NA TRBV7-8 NA TGTGCCAGCAGCTTGCTGACAGGTGAAACCTACGAGCAGTACTTC CASSLLTGETYEQYF
TRBJ1-6 NA TRBV4-3 TRBD1 TGCGCCAGCAGCCAACTTAGACAGGGGCCCAGCTCCTATAATTCACCCCTCCACTTT CASSQLRQGPSSYNSPLHF
TRBJ2-7 NA TRBV7-3 TRBD1 TGTGCCAGCAGCTTAGGACAGGGGGCAGGCGAGCAGTACTTC CASSLGQGAGEQYF
TRBJ2-2 NA TRBV7-9 TRBD2 TGTGCCAGCAGCGCGGGACTAGCGGCCATGCTTTCGGACACCGGGGAGCTGTTTTTT CASSAGLAAMLSDTGELFF
TRBJ1-3 NA TRBV15 NA TGTGCCACCAGCAGAGGGGCCAACTCTGGAAACACCATATATTTT CATSRGANSGNTIYF
TRBJ2-5 NA TRBV7-9 NA TGTGCCAGCAGCTCCCCGGGGGTGAGAGAGACCCAGTACTTC CASSSPGVRETQYF
TRBJ1-5 NA TRBV30 TRBD1 TGTGCCTGGAGTGAGGGACAGCCTCCAAATCAGCCCCAGCATTTT CAWSEGQPPNQPQHF
TRBJ2-7 NA TRBV30 NA TGTGCCTGGAGTGCCCACTACCGACAGTACTACGAGCAGTACTTC CAWSAHYRQYYEQYF
TRBJ1-1 NA TRBV13 NA TGTGCCAGCAGCCCCTGGAGCGACACTGAAGCTTTCTTT CASSPWSDTEAFF
TRBJ1-4 NA TRBV5-1 TRBD1 TGCGCCAGCAGAAAAGGACAGGGCGGCGAAAAACTGTTTTTT CASRKGQGGEKLFF
TRBJ2-1 NA TRBV4-3 TRBD2 TGCGCCAGCAGCCATGTTGTTAGCGGGGGGGGATCCGAGCAGTTCTTC CASSHVVSGGGSEQFF
TRBJ2-5 NA TRBV7-9 TRBD1 TGTGCCAGCAGCGGGGACAGCCAAGAGACCCAGTACTTC CASSGDSQETQYF